This record concerns one T cell receptor (beta chain) sequence. The antigen is unknown. This entry comes from a study of T cell repertoires and HLA-DP antigens. CD4+ T cells were isolated untouched, approximately 98% pure. Primers targeted 54 TRBV and 13 TRBJ segments. Sequenced by immunoSEQ multiplex PCR; TCRdb stores in-frame clones only, minus some. The sample includes about 89,000 clones, approximately 86% of them seen just once. Sequencing was done on a sample of CD4+ T cells from PBMCs. This receptor was identified in a man over 45 in good health and CMV-seronegative.

CDR3 sequence reads: CASSVGQGNQPQHF. The CDR3 DNA reads TGTGCCAGCAGTGTGGGACAGGGGAATCAGCCCCAGCATTTT. The chain has TRBV2 and TRBJ1-5; 10 nucleotides line up with TRBD1. The CDR3 extends over 14 amino acids. From germline, CDR1 is SNHLY and CDR2 FYNNEI. The J segment lost 4 bases and the V segment lost 4 bases, leaving 1 base of the junction unmatched.